Ten or more counts support the clone carrying this T cell receptor (beta chain). The antigen is undetermined. The data belong to a study of T cells after posttransplantation cyclophosphamide. Profiling relied on immunoSEQ multiplex PCR, and the TCRdb table lists in-frame clones only, not all of them. This repertoire holds 7,000 to 9,000 clones, and none appear only once. A marrow graft followed busulfan-fludarabine conditioning, with cyclophosphamide on days +3 and +4. Findings of the study overall: TRB clonality was highly associated with recipient CMV seropositivity and reactivation.

The CDR3 is 13 amino acids. Between the trimmed V and J ends, which lost 1 base and 7 bases, there was a span of 11 bases. CDR1 and CDR2 from the germline V gene are GTSNPN and SVGIG (reference sequence). The chain recombines TRBV30 with TRBJ1-3, with D possibly TRBD1 on 5 matching bases. The sample was PBMCs, taken after allogeneic stem cell transplant with posttransplant cyclophosphamide. The receptor comes from a male patient aged 18 to 35 who received an allogeneic stem cell transplant from an unrelated donor, was CMV-positive, and had acute and chronic GVHD. Some of these T cells may belong to the graft donor. The CDR3: CAWSAVRANTIYF. Written as DNA, the CDR3 is TGTGCCTGGAGTGCTGTCAGGGCGAACACCATATATTTT.